The 16 T cell receptor beta chains in this list originate from one sample, sequenced in a study of shared clonotypes between healthy human individuals. CD8 cells regarded as naive lacked CD45RO, were positively chosen for CCR7, and omitted terminally differentiated effector memory CD45RA+ cells. Using immunoSEQ multiplex PCR, the repertoire was profiled, and TCRdb retains in-frame clones only, with some absent. The repertoire consists of approximately 840,000 clones, with about 96% occurring once and the leading ten covering over 0.2%. Sequenced: naive CD8+ T cells sorted from blood. These receptors came from a man aged 30 to 39 in good health.

The chain has TRBV27 and TRBJ2-7; 11 nucleotides line up with TRBD2. From germline, CDR1 is MNHEY and CDR2 SMNVEV (reference sequence). J gave up 5 bases and V 5 bases, and 11 bases lay outside the gene matches. The CDR3 spans 16 residues. This CDR3 is CASSPISSGRINEQYF. The CDR3 DNA reads as TGTGCCAGCAGTCCAATTTCTAGCGGGAGGATCAACGAGCAGTACTTC.

V is TRBV12-5 and J is TRBJ2-6, with D hard to call. CDR1 is LGHNT and CDR2 is FRNRAP in the germline V gene. The germline V and J ends were trimmed by 0 bases and 4 bases, with 10 bases remaining between them. This CDR3 contains 16 residues. CDR3 protein: CASGLVGSIGANVLTF. CDR3 DNA sequence: TGTGCTAGTGGTTTGGTAGGAAGTATCGGGGCCAACGTCCTGACTTTC.

The chain carries TRBV28 and TRBJ1-1; D unresolved. This CDR3 region has 16 residues. The germline V gene encodes CDR1 MDHEN and CDR2 SYDVKM. With 7 bases removed from V and 0 bases from J, the gap between germline ends came to 18 bases. The CDR3 DNA is TGTGCCAGCAATACTTGGAGGGCAGGTATGAACACTGAAGCTTTCTTT. Its translation is CASNTWRAGMNTEAFF.

The chain carries TRBV7-6 and TRBJ2-3; 10 nucleotides agree with TRBD2. V dropped 5 bases and J dropped 7; count of bases not matched to a gene: 12. Germline CDR1 and CDR2: SGHVS and FNYEAQ. CDR3 length: 16 amino acids. CDR3 in DNA: TGTGCCAGCAGCCCCCGTCGCCAGCGGGAGGGCCATACGCAGTATTTT. This sequence encodes CASSPRRQREGHTQYF.

This clone was found once. The CDR3, as DNA: TGTGCCAGCTCATTGGACGGGAACTCTGGAAACACCATATATTTT. This encodes CASSLDGNSGNTIYF. This chain uses TRBV18 with TRBJ1-3; D unclear. The V end lost 5 bases, the J end lost 0 bases, and 11 bases lay between the germline ends. The CDR3 runs 15 residues. Germline CDR1 is KGHSH and CDR2 is LQKENI.

The V and J genes are TRBV9 and TRBJ2-3; 7 bases match TRBD1. Per germline, CDR1 SGDLS and CDR2 YYNGEE. The CDR3 has 16 residues. The junction had 11 bases not matched to a gene; V was cut back by 3 bases and J by 4 bases. DNA for the CDR3: TGTGCCAGCAGCGAGAGAGGGGGCGGGTACTCAGATACGCAGTATTTT. This encodes CASSERGGGYSDTQYF.

This sequence joins TRBV11-1 and TRBJ2-3; 7 bases map to TRBD2. Germline assignment: CDR1 SGHAT and CDR2 FQDESV (reference sequence). This CDR3 spans 15 amino acids. V shed 5 bases, J shed 0 bases, and the junction held 5 bases outside the gene matches. CDR3 coding DNA: TGTGCCAGCAGCCCAGAGCGGGACAGCACAGATACGCAGTATTTT. This translates into CASSPERDSTDTQYF.

The rearrangement uses TRBV29-1 and TRBJ2-5; weak D call: TRBD1 (5 bases). Germline values: CDR1 SQVTM, CDR2 ANQGSEA. This CDR3 spans 13 amino acids. V was trimmed by 6 bases and J by 4 bases, leaving 15 bases between them. CDR3 coding DNA: TGCAGCGTCGAAACCGACAGCTTAGAGACCCAGTACTTC. Protein: CSVETDSLETQYF.

The chain is built from TRBV7-9 and TRBJ2-1; no clear D. Trimming pared 1 base from V and 7 bases from J, leaving 23 bases between. Germline-derived CDR1 and CDR2 are SEHNR and FQNEAQ (reference sequence). CDR3 size: 18 residues. The CDR3 region has the DNA TGTGCCAGCAGCTTAGGCCGCCCCAATTTGGGTGGAGTGAATGAGCAGTTCTTC. Translated: CASSLGRPNLGGVNEQFF.

The chain recombines TRBV27 with TRBJ2-7, with D maybe TRBD1 (5 bases). Trimming left V 0 bases short and J 1 base short, with 13 bases between. Germline CDR1 MNHEY, CDR2 SMNVEV (reference sequence). This CDR3 region has 16 residues. CDR3 nucleotide sequence: TGTGCCAGCAGTTTATCCGCCGGACACCAGTCCTACGAGCAGTACTTC. This sequence encodes CASSLSAGHQSYEQYF.

The gene calls are TRBV2 and TRBJ2-2; D remains unclear. Trimming removed 3 bases from V and 6 bases from J, with 5 bases in between. Germline CDR1 is SNHLY and CDR2 is FYNNEI. The CDR3 length is 12 residues. This CDR3 is CASSEIAGELFF. The CDR3 nucleotides read TGTGCCAGCAGTGAGATTGCCGGGGAGCTGTTTTTT.

V and J are TRBV5-4 and TRBJ2-7; D possibly corresponds to TRBD2 (6 bases). CDR1 and CDR2 (germline): SGHNT, YYREEE (reference sequence). Trimming stripped 4 bases from V and 7 bases from J, with 18 bases between. The CDR3 length is 14 residues. The CDR3 spells CASSPEGRVTEQYF. The CDR3 coding sequence is TGTGCCAGCAGCCCGGAGGGCCGGGTGACAGAGCAGTACTTC.

This chain links TRBV9 with TRBJ2-7; D is possibly TRBD2 (6 bases). V lost 4 bases and J lost 0, with 14 bases in between. CDR1 and CDR2 from the germline V gene are SGDLS and YYNGEE. There are 15 residues in the CDR3. CDR3 region: CASSRDGGSSYEQYF. CDR3 in DNA: TGTGCCAGCAGCAGAGACGGGGGTAGCTCCTACGAGCAGTACTTC.

The chain recombines TRBV5-8 with TRBJ2-7, with D maybe TRBD2 (6 bases). The V gene lost 4 bases and the J gene lost 6 bases, with 17 bases spanning the gap. In germline, CDR1 is SGHTS, CDR2 YDEGEE. This CDR3 comprises 14 residues. The CDR3 spells CASSRSAGIFEQYF. CDR3 coding DNA: TGTGCCAGCAGCAGATCGGCGGGAATATTCGAGCAGTACTTC.

The chain is built from TRBV7-8 and TRBJ2-3; D is unresolved. The ends were cut back, 2 bases at V and 0 bases at J, with 15 bases in the middle. CDR1 and CDR2 (germline): SGHVS, FQNEAQ. The CDR3 length is 17 residues. CDR3 coding DNA: TGTGCCAGCAGCTTACATCGCACCCGTGCTAGCACAGATACGCAGTATTTT. Its protein is CASSLHRTRASTDTQYF. Looking up the rest from reference TRBV7-8 and TRBJ2-3 gives the full variable domain: GAGVSQSPRYKVAKRGQDVALRCDPISGHVSLFWYQQALGQGPEFLTYFQNEAQLDKSGLPSDRFFAERPEGSVSTLKIQRTQQEDSAVYLCASSLHRTRASTDTQYFGPGTRLTVL.

The rearrangement uses TRBV2 and TRBJ2-2; 14 bases are a match to TRBD2. The CDR3 has 17 residues. J lost 8 bases, V lost 6 bases, and 11 bases had no gene match. The germline V gene has CDR1 SNHLY and CDR2 FYNNEI. In DNA, the CDR3 is TGTGCCAGCAGCTGGACTAGCGGGAGGCCCCTCGCAGGGGAGCTGTTTTTT. It is translated as CASSWTSGRPLAGELFF.